This T cell receptor beta chain was profiled in a study of T-cell memory formation after mild COVID-19. Study-level information: Most TCR clusters belonged to a single donor. Study-wide results and caveats: That cross-reactive memory joined was suggested by some responding clones appearing in pre-infection memory. From day 15 to 85, contracting clones were balanced between CD4 and CD8, whereas later expanders leaned toward CD4+.

J was trimmed by 1 base and V by 5 bases; bases with no gene match: 5. This CDR3 comprises 16 residues. The germline V gene encodes CDR1 SEHNR and CDR2 FQNEAQ (reference sequence). Constant-segment primers served in 5'RACE that generated TCR alpha and TCR beta cDNA libraries bearing sample barcodes and UMIs. MiXCR, run by TCRdb on the 5' RACE reads, gives a single entry per CDR3 protein. This sample yields 350,000 to 450,000 distinct CDR3 sequences, of which 14% are seen a single time; around 21% belongs to the top ten. This clonotype has more than one count but fewer than ten. Its antigen is unidentified.

V gene TRBV7-9 combines with J gene TRBJ2-2; 9 positions agree with TRBD2. The TCR was taken from a man between 18 and 29 years old who had mild COVID-19 (a few samples of this study predate the infection). Cell type and time point are not known. Sequencing used PBMCs or a T cell subset sorted from them (not recorded which). The CDR3 is CASSPYSGGNTGELFF. DNA of the CDR3: TGTGCCAGCAGCCCCTATAGCGGGGGGAACACCGGGGAGCTGTTTTTT.